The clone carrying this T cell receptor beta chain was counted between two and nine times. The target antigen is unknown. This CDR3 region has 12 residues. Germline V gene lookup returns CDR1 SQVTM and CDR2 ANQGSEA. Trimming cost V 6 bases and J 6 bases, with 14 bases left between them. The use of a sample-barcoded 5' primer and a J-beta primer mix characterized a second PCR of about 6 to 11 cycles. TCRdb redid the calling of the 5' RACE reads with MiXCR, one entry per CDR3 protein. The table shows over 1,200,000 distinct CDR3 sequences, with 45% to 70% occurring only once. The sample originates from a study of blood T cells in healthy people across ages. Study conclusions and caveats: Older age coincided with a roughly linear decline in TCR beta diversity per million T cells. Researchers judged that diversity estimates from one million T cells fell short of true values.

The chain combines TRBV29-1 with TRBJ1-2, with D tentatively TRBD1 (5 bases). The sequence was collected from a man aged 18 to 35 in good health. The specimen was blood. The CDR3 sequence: CSVEGLLDGYTF. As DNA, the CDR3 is TGCAGCGTGGAGGGGTTGTTAGATGGCTACACCTTC.